The 24 T cell receptor beta chains below all came from one sample that was sequenced in a study of T cell responses to AZD1222 COVID-19 vaccine. Repertoires were generated with immunoSEQ multiplex PCR, while TCRdb's copy carries only in-frame clones and drops some. Counted here are about 190,000 clones, roughly 92% occurring once; the ten biggest clones make up 1% to 1.5%. The sequencing here drew on peripheral blood, taken on day 0 of AZD1222 vaccination. These receptor sequences come from an adult in good health.

This clone was picked up one time. CDR3 protein: CASSSGTSVGEQFF. The CDR3 DNA is TGCGCCAGCAGCAGCGGGACTAGCGTGGGTGAGCAGTTCTTC. V usage is TRBV5-1 and J usage is TRBJ2-1, with TRBD2 matching 10 bases. CDR1 is SGHRS, CDR2 YFSETQ, per germline. The CDR3 runs to 14 residues. Trimming cost V 4 bases and J 9 bases; bases outside gene matches: 7.

The V and J genes are TRBV6-5 and TRBJ1-1; 9 bases fit TRBD1. Per germline, CDR1 MNHEY and CDR2 SVGAGI. V shed 0 bases, J shed 5 bases, and the junction held 4 bases outside the gene matches. The CDR3 is 15 amino acids. The CDR3 here is CASSYSSTGGTEAFF. In DNA, the CDR3 is TGTGCCAGCAGTTACTCATCGACAGGGGGGACTGAAGCTTTCTTT.

The chain is built from TRBV29-1 and TRBJ1-5; D gene uncertain. This CDR3 has 12 amino acids. Trimming pared 5 bases from V and 0 bases from J, leaving 5 bases between. CDR1 SQVTM and CDR2 ANQGSEA come from the germline V gene. Here the CDR3 reads CSVRYSNQPQHF. CDR3 in DNA: TGCAGCGTTAGGTATAGCAATCAGCCCCAGCATTTT. The full variable domain, completed using reference TRBV29-1 and TRBJ1-5, is SAVISQKPSRDICQRGTSLTIQCQVDSQVTMMFWYRQQPGQSLTLIATANQGSEATYESGFVIDKFPISRPNLTFSTLTVSNMSPEDSSIYLCSVRYSNQPQHFGDGTRLSIL.

The genes are TRBV27 and TRBJ1-2; possible D gene TRBD1, 6 bases. V lost 1 base and J lost 4, with 13 bases in between. The CDR3 extends over 15 amino acids. CDR1 and CDR2 from the germline V gene are MNHEY and SMNVEV (reference sequence). The CDR3 loop reads CASSLLGAVGYGYTF. Here the CDR3 DNA reads TGTGCCAGCAGTTTATTGGGGGCAGTCGGCTATGGCTACACCTTC.

The V gene is TRBV2, the J gene TRBJ2-7; D is ambiguous. Germline CDR1 reads SNHLY; CDR2 reads FYNNEI. The CDR3 runs to 15 residues. V was pared by 3 bases and J by 2 bases, with 14 bases between. The CDR3 DNA sequence: TGTGCCAGCAGTGATGGGGTCTCCCAGGCCTACGAGCAGTACTTC. Translation gives CASSDGVSQAYEQYF.

The V call is TRBV5-1, the J call TRBJ1-4, with D unclear. The ends were cut back, 0 bases at V and 7 bases at J, with 13 bases in the middle. Per germline, CDR1 SGHRS and CDR2 YFSETQ. This CDR3 is built from 15 residues. The DNA of the CDR3 is TGCGCCAGCAGCTTGGACGGGGTCGGGAGTGAAAAACTGTTTTTT. As protein: CASSLDGVGSEKLFF.

V gene TRBV6-2 or TRBV6-3 combines with J gene TRBJ1-5; 7 bases are a match to TRBD1. Trimming took 1 base from V and 1 from J; bases not matched to a gene: 4. Germline loops: CDR1 MNHEY, CDR2 SVGEGT. The length of the CDR3 is 16 residues. The CDR3 DNA sequence: TGTGCCAGCAGTTACTTTGGACAGGACAGCAATCAGCCCCAGCATTTT. Translated: CASSYFGQDSNQPQHF.

The rearrangement links TRBV12-2 to TRBJ2-7; TRBD1 is taken as the D call from the table, unchecked against the DNA. TRBV12-2 is a recognized pseudogene. This CDR3 has 14 amino acids. CDR3 residues: CASRFTDFSYGQYF. In DNA, the CDR3 is TGTGCAAGTCGCTTTACAGATTTCTCCTACGGGCAGTACTTC.

This chain connects TRBV28 to TRBJ1-2; D is undetermined. The CDR3 has 16 residues. V lost 6 bases and J 8 bases, leaving 25 bases between the germline ends. CDR1 is MDHEN and CDR2 is SYDVKM in the germline V gene. DNA of the CDR3: TGTGCCAGCAGATCCTCCCCAACTCGACTGGTGAAGGGCTACACCTTC. Its translation is CASRSSPTRLVKGYTF.

The chain couples TRBV3-1 (or the pseudogene TRBV3-2) to TRBJ2-7; D is uncertain. The V end was cut by 4 bases, the J end by 1 base, with 8 bases between. Germline loops: CDR1 LGHDT, CDR2 YNNKEL (reference sequence). CDR3 size: 13 residues. CDR3 in DNA: TGTGCCAGCAGCCTGGGCTTTTCCTACGAGCAGTACTTC. This encodes CASSLGFSYEQYF.

This sequence joins TRBV11-2 and TRBJ2-5; 8 bases align to TRBD2. This CDR3 comprises 14 residues. Germline trimming cut 2 bases from V and 4 bases from J; bases unmatched to any gene: 3. Germline V gene lookup returns CDR1 SGHAT and CDR2 FQNNGV. CDR3 sequence (DNA): TGTGCCAGCAGCTTAACGGGGGGGCCAGAGACCCAGTACTTC. As protein: CASSLTGGPETQYF. The full variable domain, with the rest looked up from reference TRBV11-2 and TRBJ2-5, is EAGVAQSPRYKIIEKRQSVAFWCNPISGHATLYWYQQILGQGPKLLIQFQNNGVVDDSQLPKDRFSAERLKGVDSTLKIQPAKLEDSAVYLCASSLTGGPETQYFGPGTRLLVL.

This chain links TRBV6-5 with TRBJ1-5; D may be TRBD1 (6 bases). Germline CDR1 reads MNHEY; CDR2 reads SVGAGI. V shed 4 bases and J shed 3 bases, with 10 bases lying between them. This CDR3 has 14 residues. CDR3 sequence (DNA): TGTGCCAGCAGTTCTACAGGGACCAATCAGCCCCAGCATTTT. Its translation is CASSSTGTNQPQHF.

This chain connects TRBV30 to TRBJ1-1; tentative D call: TRBD1 (6 bases). The ends were cut back, 3 bases at V and 4 bases at J, with 21 bases in the middle. CDR1 and CDR2 (germline): GTSNPN, SVGIG (reference sequence). The CDR3 is made up of 16 amino acids. CDR3 in DNA: TGTGCCTGGAGAAAAGATGGAGGGGCAGGGGCCACTGAAGCTTTCTTT. It codes for CAWRKDGGAGATEAFF. The variable domain in full, completed from reference TRBV30 and TRBJ1-1, reads SQTIHQWPATLVQPVGSPLSLECTVEGTSNPNLYWYRQAAGRGLQLLFYSVGIGQISSEVPQNLSASRPQDRQFILSSKKLLLSDSGFYLCAWRKDGGAGATEAFFGQGTRLTVV.

V usage is TRBV3-1 (or the pseudogene TRBV3-2) and J usage is TRBJ2-3; 11 nucleotides match TRBD2. V was pared by 4 bases and J by 3 bases, with 3 bases of the junction left unmatched. The CDR3 has 15 amino acids. CDR1 LGHDT and CDR2 YNNKEL come from the germline V gene (reference sequence). The CDR3 spells CASSLGLAVTDTQYF. CDR3 bases: TGTGCCAGCAGCCTGGGACTAGCGGTAACAGATACGCAGTATTTT.

This rearrangement joins TRBV25-1 to TRBJ1-5, with 9 bases matching TRBD1. J was trimmed by 3 bases and V by 4 bases; bases with no gene match: 10. Germline-derived CDR1 and CDR2 are MGHDK and SYGVNS. The CDR3 runs 17 residues. CDR3: CASSANVGQGFNQPQHF. The CDR3 nucleotides are TGTGCCAGCAGTGCGAATGTAGGACAGGGGTTCAATCAGCCCCAGCATTTT.

The rearrangement uses TRBV12-3 or TRBV12-4 and TRBJ1-1; D unresolved. CDR3 size: 13 residues. V was cut by 7 bases and J by 5 bases, with 14 bases left in between. CDR3 DNA: TGTGCCAGCACCCCCCGAAGTTCGACTGAAGCTTTCTTT. Translating gives CASTPRSSTEAFF.

The chain is built from TRBV12-3 or TRBV12-4 and TRBJ1-2, with D tentatively TRBD1 (6 bases). This CDR3 has 12 residues. V was clipped by 4 bases and J by 11 bases, with 14 bases between them. CDR3 sequence reads: CASSYGTSGYTF. The CDR3, as DNA: TGTGCCAGCAGTTACGGGACATCAGGGTACACCTTC.

The J gene is TRBJ2-7, the V gene TRBV21-1; TRBD2 is the table's D call, not checked against the DNA. TRBV21-1 is annotated as a pseudogene. CDR3 length: 19 amino acids. This CDR3 is CAPSKANRTSIWLNYEQYF. CDR3 in DNA: TGTGCCCCCAGCAAGGCCAATAGGACTTCCATCTGGTTGAACTACGAGCAGTACTTC.

The chain carries TRBV5-1 and TRBJ2-7; the D is unclear. The CDR3 runs to 14 residues. Germline lookup yields CDR1 SGHRS and CDR2 YFSETQ. The V end was cut by 2 bases, the J end by 0 bases, with 9 bases between. The CDR3 nucleotides read TGCGCCAGCAGCTTTGGACCCGGCTCCTACGAGCAGTACTTC. This codes for CASSFGPGSYEQYF.

This clone came up a few times. The chain has TRBV3-1 (or the pseudogene TRBV3-2) and TRBJ1-2, with 9 bases matching TRBD1. This CDR3 is 16 amino acids long. The J segment lost 5 bases and the V segment lost 6 bases, leaving 13 bases of the junction unmatched. Germline lookup yields CDR1 LGHDT and CDR2 YNNKEL (reference sequence). In DNA form, the CDR3 reads TGTGCCAGCAGTCCCAGGGGGGGGACAGGGCTTTATGGCTACACCTTC. The encoded protein is CASSPRGGTGLYGYTF.

V and J are TRBV2 and TRBJ2-3; D is uncertain. The germline V and J ends were trimmed by 5 bases and 5 bases, with 17 bases remaining between them. In germline, CDR1 is SNHLY, CDR2 FYNNEI. The CDR3 loop spans 15 amino acids. The chain's CDR3 is CASSLLRVQQDTQYF. DNA of the CDR3: TGTGCCAGCAGTCTCCTCCGGGTCCAACAAGATACGCAGTATTTT.

The rearrangement links TRBV3-1 (or the pseudogene TRBV3-2) to TRBJ1-4; D is ambiguous. V shed 0 bases and J shed 5 bases, with 13 bases lying between them. Germline CDR1 is LGHDT and CDR2 is YNNKEL (reference sequence). The CDR3 spans 16 residues. Here the CDR3 reads CASSQDMAHRNEKLFF. In DNA, the CDR3 is TGTGCCAGCAGCCAAGATATGGCCCATCGGAATGAAAAACTGTTTTTT.

This rearrangement joins TRBV25-1 to TRBJ2-7; the match to TRBD1 covers 11 bases. J lost 6 bases, V lost 3 bases, and 10 bases had no gene match. Germline CDR1 and CDR2: MGHDK and SYGVNS. The CDR3 is 16 amino acids. As DNA, the CDR3 is TGTGCCAGCAGTGATCCAGGACAGGGGGCGTCAGGCGAGCAGTACTTC. Encoded protein: CASSDPGQGASGEQYF.

The chain uses TRBV29-1 and TRBJ2-5, with TRBD1 as a possible D gene (6 bases). The germline V and J ends were trimmed by 2 bases and 5 bases, with 15 bases remaining between them. The CDR3 spans 14 residues. CDR1 is SQVTM, CDR2 ANQGSEA, per germline. CDR3 DNA sequence: TGCAGCGTTGAAAAAGGGGGATCCTGGGAGACCCAGTACTTC. Encoded protein: CSVEKGGSWETQYF.